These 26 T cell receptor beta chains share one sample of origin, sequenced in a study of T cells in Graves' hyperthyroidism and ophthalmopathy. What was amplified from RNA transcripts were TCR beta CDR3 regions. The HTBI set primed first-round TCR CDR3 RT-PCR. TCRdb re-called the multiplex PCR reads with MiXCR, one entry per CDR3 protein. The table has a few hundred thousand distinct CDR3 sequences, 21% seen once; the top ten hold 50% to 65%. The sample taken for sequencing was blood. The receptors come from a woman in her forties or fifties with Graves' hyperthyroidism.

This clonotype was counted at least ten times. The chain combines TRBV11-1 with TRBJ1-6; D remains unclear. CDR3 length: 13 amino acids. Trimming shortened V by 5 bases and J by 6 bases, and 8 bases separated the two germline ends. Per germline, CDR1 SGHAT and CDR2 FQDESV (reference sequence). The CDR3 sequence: CASSTEGNSPLHF. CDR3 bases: TGTGCCAGCAGCACAGAGGGTAATTCACCCCTCCACTTT. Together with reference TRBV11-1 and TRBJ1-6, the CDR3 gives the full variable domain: EAEVAQSPRYKITEKSQAVAFWCDPISGHATLYWYRQILGQGPELLVQFQDESVVDDSQLPKDRFSAERLKGVDSTLKIQPAELGDSAMYLCASSTEGNSPLHFGNGTRLTVT.

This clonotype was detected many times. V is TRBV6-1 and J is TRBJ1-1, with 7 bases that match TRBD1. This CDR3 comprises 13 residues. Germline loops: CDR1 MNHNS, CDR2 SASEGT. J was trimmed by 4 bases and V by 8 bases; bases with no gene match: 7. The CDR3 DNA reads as TGTGCCAGCCGAGACAGGGTTGGCACTGAAGCTTTCTTT. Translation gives CASRDRVGTEAFF.

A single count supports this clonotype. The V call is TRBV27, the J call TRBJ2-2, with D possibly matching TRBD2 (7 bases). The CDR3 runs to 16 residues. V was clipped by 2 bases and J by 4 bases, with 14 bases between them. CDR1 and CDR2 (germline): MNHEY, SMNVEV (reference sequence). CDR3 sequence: CASSLIGGLGTGELFF. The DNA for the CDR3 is TGTGCCAGCAGTTTAATCGGGGGGCTTGGCACCGGGGAGCTGTTTTTT.

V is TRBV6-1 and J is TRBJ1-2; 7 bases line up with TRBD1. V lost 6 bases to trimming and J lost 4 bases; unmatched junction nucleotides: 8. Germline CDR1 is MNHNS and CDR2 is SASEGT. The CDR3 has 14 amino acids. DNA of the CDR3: TGTGCCAGCAGCCTAACGGGGACAGCCTATGGCTACACCTTC. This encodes CASSLTGTAYGYTF.

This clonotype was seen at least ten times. The CDR3 coding sequence is TGTGCCATCAGTAACAGGGACGGACGGGTCACCGGGGAGCTGTTTTTT. Translating it yields CAISNRDGRVTGELFF. The V and J genes are TRBV10-3 and TRBJ2-2; tentatively, D is TRBD1 (6 bases). Germline-derived CDR1 and CDR2 are ENHRY and SYGVKD. Deletions cut 5 bases from V and 4 bases from J, with 17 bases between. The CDR3 sequence is 16 residues long.

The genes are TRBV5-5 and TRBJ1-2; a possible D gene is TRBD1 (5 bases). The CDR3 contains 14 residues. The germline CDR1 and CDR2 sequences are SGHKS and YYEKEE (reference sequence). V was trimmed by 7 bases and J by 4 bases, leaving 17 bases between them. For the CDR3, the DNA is TGTGCCAGCGGGGGGGGGGGGGTCGGCTATGGCTACACCTTC. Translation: CASGGGGVGYGYTF.

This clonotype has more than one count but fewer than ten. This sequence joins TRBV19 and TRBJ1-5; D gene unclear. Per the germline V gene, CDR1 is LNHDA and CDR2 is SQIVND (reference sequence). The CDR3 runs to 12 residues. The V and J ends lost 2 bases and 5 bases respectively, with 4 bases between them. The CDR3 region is CASSILDQPQHF. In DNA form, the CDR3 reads TGTGCCAGTAGTATACTAGATCAGCCCCAGCATTTT.

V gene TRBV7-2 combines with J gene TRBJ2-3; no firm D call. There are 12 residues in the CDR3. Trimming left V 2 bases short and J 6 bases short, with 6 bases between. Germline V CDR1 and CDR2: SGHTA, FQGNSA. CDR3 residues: CASSLRIDTQYF. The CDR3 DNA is TGTGCCAGCAGCTTAAGGATTGATACGCAGTATTTT.

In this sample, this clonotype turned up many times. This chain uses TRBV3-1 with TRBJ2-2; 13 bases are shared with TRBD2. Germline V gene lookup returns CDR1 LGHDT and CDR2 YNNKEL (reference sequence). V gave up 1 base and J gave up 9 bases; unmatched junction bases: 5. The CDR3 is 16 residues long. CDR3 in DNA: TGTGCCAGCAGCCAAGGGACTAGCGGGAGAGGACGGGAGCTGTTTTTT. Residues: CASSQGTSGRGRELFF.

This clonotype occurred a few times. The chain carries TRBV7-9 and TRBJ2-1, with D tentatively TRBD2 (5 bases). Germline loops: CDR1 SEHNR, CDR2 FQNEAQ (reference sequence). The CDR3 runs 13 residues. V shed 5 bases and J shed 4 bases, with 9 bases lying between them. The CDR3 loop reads CASSPREYNEQFF. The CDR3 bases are TGTGCCAGCAGCCCTAGGGAGTACAATGAGCAGTTCTTC.

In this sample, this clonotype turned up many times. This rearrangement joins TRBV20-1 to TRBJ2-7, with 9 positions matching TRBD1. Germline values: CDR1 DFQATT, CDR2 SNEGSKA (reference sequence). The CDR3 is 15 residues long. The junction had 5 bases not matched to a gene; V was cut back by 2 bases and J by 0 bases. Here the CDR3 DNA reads TGCAGTGCTAGAATTGCGGGACAGGGCTCCTACGAGCAGTACTTC. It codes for CSARIAGQGSYEQYF.

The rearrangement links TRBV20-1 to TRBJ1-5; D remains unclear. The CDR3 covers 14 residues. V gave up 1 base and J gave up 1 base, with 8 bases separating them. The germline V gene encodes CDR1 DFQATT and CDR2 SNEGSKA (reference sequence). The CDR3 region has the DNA TGCAGTGCTAGAGTTGGAGGGAGCAATCAGCCCCAGCATTTT. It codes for CSARVGGSNQPQHF.

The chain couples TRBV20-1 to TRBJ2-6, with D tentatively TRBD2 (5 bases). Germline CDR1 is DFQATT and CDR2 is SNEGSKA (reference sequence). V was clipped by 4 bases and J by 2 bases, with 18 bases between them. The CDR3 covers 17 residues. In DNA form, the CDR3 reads TGCAGTGCTACTGGGGATTGGCGGGTTACTGGGGCCAACGTCCTGACTTTC. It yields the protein CSATGDWRVTGANVLTF.

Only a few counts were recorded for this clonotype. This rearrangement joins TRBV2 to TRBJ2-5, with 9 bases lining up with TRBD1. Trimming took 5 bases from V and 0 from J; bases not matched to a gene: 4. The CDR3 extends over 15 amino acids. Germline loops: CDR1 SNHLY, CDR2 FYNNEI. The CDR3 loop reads CASSRTGVHQETQYF. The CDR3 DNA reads TGTGCCAGCAGTCGGACAGGGGTCCACCAAGAGACCCAGTACTTC.

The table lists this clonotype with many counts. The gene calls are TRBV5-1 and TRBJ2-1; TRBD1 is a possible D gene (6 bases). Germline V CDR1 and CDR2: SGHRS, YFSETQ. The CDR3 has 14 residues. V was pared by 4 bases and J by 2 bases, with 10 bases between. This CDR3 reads CASSTRGPYNEQFF. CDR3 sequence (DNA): TGCGCCAGCAGCACCAGGGGTCCCTACAATGAGCAGTTCTTC.

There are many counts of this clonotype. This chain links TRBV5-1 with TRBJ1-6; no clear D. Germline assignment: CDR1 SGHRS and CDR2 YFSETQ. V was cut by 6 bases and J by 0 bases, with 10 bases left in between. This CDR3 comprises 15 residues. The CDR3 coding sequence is TGCGCCAGCACCACCGGGCCCTCCTATAATTCACCCCTCCACTTT. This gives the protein CASTTGPSYNSPLHF.

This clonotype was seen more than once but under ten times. The CDR3 loop reads CASSDFATGDYGYTF. Written as DNA, the CDR3 is TGTGCCAGCAGTGACTTTGCGACAGGAGACTATGGCTACACCTTC. This chain connects TRBV6-4 to TRBJ1-2, with D possibly TRBD1 on 6 matching bases. The germline V and J ends were trimmed by 1 base and 3 bases, with 12 bases remaining between them. The germline V gene encodes CDR1 MRHNA and CDR2 SNTAGT. The CDR3 is made up of 15 amino acids.

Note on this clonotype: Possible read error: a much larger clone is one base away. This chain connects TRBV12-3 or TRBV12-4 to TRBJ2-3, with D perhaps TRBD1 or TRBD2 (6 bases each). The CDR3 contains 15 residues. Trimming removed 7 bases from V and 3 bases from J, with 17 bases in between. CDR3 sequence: CASTPSRGTTDTQYF. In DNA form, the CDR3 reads TGTGCCAGCACCCCCTCCCGGGGGACAACAGATACGCAGTATTTT.

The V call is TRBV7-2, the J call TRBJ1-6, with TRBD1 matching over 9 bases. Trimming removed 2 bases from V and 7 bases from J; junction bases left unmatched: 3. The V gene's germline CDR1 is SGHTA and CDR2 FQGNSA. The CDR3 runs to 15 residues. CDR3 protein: CASSLQGQGNSPLHF. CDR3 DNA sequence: TGTGCCAGCAGCTTACAGGGACAGGGCAATTCACCCCTCCACTTT.

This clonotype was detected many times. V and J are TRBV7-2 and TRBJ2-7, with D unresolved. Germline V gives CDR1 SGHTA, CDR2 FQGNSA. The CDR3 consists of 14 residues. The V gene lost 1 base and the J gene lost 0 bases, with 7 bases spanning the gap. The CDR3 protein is CASSLEQFSYEQYF. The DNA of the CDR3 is TGTGCCAGCAGCTTAGAGCAGTTCTCCTACGAGCAGTACTTC.

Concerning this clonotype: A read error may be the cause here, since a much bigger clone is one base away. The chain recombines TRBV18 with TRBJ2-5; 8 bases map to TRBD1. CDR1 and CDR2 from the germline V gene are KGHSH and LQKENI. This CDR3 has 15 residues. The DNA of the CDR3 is TGTGCCAGCTCACCTACAGGGGGGAGACAAGGGACCCAGTACTTC. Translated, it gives CASSPTGGRQGTQYF.

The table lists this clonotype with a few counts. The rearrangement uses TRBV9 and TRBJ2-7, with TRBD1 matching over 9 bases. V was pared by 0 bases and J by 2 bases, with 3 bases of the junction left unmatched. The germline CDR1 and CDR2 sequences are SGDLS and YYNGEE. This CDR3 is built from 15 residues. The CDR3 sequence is CASSVGTGVTYEQYF. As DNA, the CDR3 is TGTGCCAGCAGCGTAGGGACAGGGGTCACCTACGAGCAGTACTTC. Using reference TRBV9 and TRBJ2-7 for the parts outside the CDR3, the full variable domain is DSGVTQTPKHLITATGQRVTLRCSPRSGDLSVYWYQQSLDQGLQFLIQYYNGEERAKGNILERFSAQQFPDLHSELNLSSLELGDSALYFCASSVGTGVTYEQYFGPGTRLTVT.

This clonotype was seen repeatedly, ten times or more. CDR3 nucleotide sequence: TGTGCCAGCAGTCCAGGAGGGACGGTTAATCAGCCCCAGCATTTT. Translated: CASSPGGTVNQPQHF. The rearrangement uses TRBV28 and TRBJ1-5; D might be TRBD1 (5 bases). V lost 5 bases and J lost 4, with 15 bases in between. Germline-derived CDR1 and CDR2 are MDHEN and SYDVKM. The CDR3 runs to 15 residues.

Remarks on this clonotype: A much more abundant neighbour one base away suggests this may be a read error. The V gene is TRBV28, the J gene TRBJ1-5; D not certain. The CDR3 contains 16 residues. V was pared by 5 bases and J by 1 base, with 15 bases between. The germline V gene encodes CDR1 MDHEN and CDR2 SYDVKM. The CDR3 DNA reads TGTGCCAGCAGTCCAAACAAGGCTTGGAGCAATCAGCCCCAGCATTTT. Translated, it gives CASSPNKAWSNQPQHF.

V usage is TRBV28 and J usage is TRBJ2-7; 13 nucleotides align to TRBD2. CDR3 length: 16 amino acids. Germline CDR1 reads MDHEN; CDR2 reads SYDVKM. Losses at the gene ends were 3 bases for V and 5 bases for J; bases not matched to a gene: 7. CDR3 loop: CASSFTSGGATNEQYF. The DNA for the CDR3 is TGTGCCAGCAGTTTCACTAGCGGGGGGGCAACGAACGAGCAGTACTTC.

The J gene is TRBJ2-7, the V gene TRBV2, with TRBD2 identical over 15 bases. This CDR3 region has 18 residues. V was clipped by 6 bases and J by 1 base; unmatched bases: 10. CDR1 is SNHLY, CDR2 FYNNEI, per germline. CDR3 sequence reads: CASRIGLAGGPGSYEQYF. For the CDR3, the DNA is TGTGCCAGCAGGATCGGACTAGCGGGAGGGCCTGGATCCTACGAGCAGTACTTC. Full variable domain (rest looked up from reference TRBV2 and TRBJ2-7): EPEVTQTPSHQVTQMGQEVILRCVPISNHLYFYWYRQILGQKVEFLVSFYNNEISEKSEIFDDQFSVERPDGSNFTLKIRSTKLEDSAMYFCASRIGLAGGPGSYEQYFGPGTRLTVT.